This T cell receptor (beta chain) derives from a study of OX40 agonist ivuxolimab in advanced cancers. Study summary: Eligibility admitted prior anti-PD-1, anti-PD-L1 or anti-CTLA-4 therapy; about 40% had some. Findings of the study overall: At doses 0.1 to 3.0 mg/kg, CD4+ and CD8+ clones expanded.

TCRdb's table, derived via immunoSEQ multiplex PCR, lists solely in-frame clones and lacks some. The sample shows tens of thousands of clones, under 95% of them seen only once. Comment on this clone: Its target is not known.

Germline-derived CDR1 and CDR2 are SGHTA and FQGTGA. CDR3 length equals 20 residues. The V end was cut by 4 bases, the J end by 1 base, with 28 bases between. The origin of this receptor is an adult with an advanced solid tumor such as melanoma, head and neck, liver or kidney cancer. The sequencing here drew on CD4+ or CD8+ T cells sorted from blood, taken in a trial of the OX40 agonist ivuxolimab. This chain uses TRBV7-3 with TRBJ1-2, with D possibly matching TRBD1 (6 bases). The CDR3 sequence: CASSSGDSGVGARGNYGYTF. DNA for the CDR3: TGTGCCAGCAGCTCAGGGGATTCTGGGGTCGGGGCGCGGGGTAACTATGGCTACACCTTC. Looking up the rest from reference TRBV7-3 and TRBJ1-2 gives the full variable domain: GAGVSQTPSNKVTEKGKYVELRCDPISGHTALYWYRQSLGQGPEFLIYFQGTGAADDSGLPNDRFFAVRPEGSVSTLKIQRTERGDSAVYLCASSSGDSGVGARGNYGYTFGSGTRLTVV.